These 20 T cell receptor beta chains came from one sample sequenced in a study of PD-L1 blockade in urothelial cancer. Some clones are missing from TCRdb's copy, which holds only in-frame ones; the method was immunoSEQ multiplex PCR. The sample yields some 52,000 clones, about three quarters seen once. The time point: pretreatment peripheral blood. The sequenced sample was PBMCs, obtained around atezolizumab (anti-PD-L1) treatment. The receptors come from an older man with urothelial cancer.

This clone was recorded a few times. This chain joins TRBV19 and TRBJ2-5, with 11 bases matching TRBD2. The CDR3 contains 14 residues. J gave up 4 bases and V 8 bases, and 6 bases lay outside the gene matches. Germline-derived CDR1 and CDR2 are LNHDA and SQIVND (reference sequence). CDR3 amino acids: CASRSGRAAETQYF. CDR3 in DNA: TGTGCCAGTCGTAGCGGGAGGGCAGCAGAGACCCAGTACTTC.

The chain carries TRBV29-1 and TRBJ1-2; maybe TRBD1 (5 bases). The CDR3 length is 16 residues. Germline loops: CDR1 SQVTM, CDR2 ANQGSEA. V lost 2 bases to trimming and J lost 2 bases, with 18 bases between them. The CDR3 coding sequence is TGCAGCGTTGAAATTTTACAGGTGGGATTGAACTATGGCTACACCTTC. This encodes CSVEILQVGLNYGYTF.

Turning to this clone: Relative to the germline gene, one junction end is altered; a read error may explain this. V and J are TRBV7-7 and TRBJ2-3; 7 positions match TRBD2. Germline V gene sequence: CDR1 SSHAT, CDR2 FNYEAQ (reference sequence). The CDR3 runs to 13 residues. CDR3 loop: CASSPLREGTQYF. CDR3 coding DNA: TGTGCTAGCAGCCCCCTCAGGGAGGGTACGCAGTATTTT. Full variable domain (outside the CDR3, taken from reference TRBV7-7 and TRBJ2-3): GAGVSQSPRYKVTKRGQDVTLRCDPISSHATLYWYQQALGQGPEFLTYFNYEAQPDKSGLPSDRFSAERPEGSISTLTIQRTEQRDSAMYRCASSPLREGTQYFGPGTRLTVL.

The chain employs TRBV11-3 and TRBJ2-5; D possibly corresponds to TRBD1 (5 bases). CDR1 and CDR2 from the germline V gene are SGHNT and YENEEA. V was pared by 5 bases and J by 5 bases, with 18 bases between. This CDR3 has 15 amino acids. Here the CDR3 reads CASSPRKGPGETQYF. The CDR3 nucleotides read TGTGCCAGCAGCCCCCGGAAAGGCCCAGGGGAGACCCAGTACTTC.

CDR3 sequence: CASSPQGGTSGAWGTQYF. The CDR3 bases are TGTGCCAGCAGCCCCCAGGGTGGGACTAGCGGGGCGTGGGGTACGCAGTATTTT. The chain has TRBV7-2 and TRBJ2-3, with 13 bases aligning to TRBD2. The germline gives CDR1 SGHTA, CDR2 FQGNSA. Germline trimming cut 5 bases from V and 8 bases from J; bases unmatched to any gene: 16. The CDR3 consists of 18 residues.

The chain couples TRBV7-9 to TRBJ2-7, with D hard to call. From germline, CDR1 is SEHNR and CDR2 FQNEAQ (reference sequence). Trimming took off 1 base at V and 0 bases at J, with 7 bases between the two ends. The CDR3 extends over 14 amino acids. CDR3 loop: CASSLGRSSYEQYF. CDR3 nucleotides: TGTGCCAGCAGCTTAGGCCGGAGCTCCTACGAGCAGTACTTC.

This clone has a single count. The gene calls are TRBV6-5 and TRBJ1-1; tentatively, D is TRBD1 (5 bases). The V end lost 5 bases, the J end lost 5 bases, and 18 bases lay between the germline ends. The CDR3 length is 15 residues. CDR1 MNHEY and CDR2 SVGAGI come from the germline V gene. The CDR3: CASSSLRGLQTEAFF. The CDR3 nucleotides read TGTGCCAGCAGTAGTCTAAGGGGATTGCAGACTGAAGCTTTCTTT.

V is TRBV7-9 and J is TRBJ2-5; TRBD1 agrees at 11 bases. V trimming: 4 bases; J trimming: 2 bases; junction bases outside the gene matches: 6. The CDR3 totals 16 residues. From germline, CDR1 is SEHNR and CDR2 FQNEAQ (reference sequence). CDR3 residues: CASSSYRDRGQETQYF. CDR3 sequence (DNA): TGTGCCAGCAGCTCGTACCGGGACAGGGGGCAAGAGACCCAGTACTTC. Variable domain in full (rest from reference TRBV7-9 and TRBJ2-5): DTGVSQNPRHKITKRGQNVTFRCDPISEHNRLYWYRQTLGQGPEFLTYFQNEAQLEKSRLLSDRFSAERPKGSFSTLEIQRTEQGDSAMYLCASSSYRDRGQETQYFGPGTRLLVL.

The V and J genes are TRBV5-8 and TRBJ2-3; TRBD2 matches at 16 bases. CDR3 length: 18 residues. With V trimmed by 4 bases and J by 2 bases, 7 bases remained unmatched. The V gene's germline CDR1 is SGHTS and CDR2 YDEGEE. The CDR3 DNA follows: TGTGCCAGCAGCGGCGGGACTAGCGGGAGGGCCGTCACAGATACGCAGTATTTT. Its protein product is CASSGGTSGRAVTDTQYF.

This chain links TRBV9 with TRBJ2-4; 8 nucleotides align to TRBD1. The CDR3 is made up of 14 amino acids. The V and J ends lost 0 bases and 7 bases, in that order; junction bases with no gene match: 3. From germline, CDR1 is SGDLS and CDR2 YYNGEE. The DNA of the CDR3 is TGTGCCAGCAGCGTAGGGACAGGGTTTAACATTCAGTACTTC. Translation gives CASSVGTGFNIQYF.

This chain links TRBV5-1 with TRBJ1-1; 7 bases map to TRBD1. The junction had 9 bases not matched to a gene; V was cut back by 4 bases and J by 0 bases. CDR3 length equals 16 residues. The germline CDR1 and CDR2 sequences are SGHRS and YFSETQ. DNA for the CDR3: TGCGCCAGCAGCCACCGGGACAGCACCCTGAACACTGAAGCTTTCTTT. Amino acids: CASSHRDSTLNTEAFF.

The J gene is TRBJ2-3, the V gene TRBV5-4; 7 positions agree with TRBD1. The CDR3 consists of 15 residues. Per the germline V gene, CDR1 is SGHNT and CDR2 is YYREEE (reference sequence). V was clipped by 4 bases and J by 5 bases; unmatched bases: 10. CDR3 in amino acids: CASSPKTGYGDTQYF. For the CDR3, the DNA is TGTGCCAGCAGCCCTAAGACAGGGTATGGAGATACGCAGTATTTT. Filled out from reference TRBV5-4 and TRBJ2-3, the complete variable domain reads ETGVTQSPTHLIKTRGQQVTLRCSSQSGHNTVSWYQQALGQGPQFIFQYYREEENGRGNFPPRFSGLQFPNYSSELNVNALELDDSALYLCASSPKTGYGDTQYFGPGTRLTVL.

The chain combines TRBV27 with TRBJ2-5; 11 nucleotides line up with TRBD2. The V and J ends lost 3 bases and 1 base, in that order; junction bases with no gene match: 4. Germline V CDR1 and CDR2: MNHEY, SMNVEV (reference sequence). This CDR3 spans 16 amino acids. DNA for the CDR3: TGTGCCAGCAGTTTGTTTACTAGCGGGGGCCAAGAGACCCAGTACTTC. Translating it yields CASSLFTSGGQETQYF.

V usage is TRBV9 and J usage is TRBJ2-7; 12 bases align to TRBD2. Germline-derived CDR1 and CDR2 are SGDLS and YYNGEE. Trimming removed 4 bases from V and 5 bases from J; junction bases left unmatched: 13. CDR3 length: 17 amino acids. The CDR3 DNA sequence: TGTGCCAGCAGCTCCCCCGCGACTAGCGGGAGTCTCCACGAGCAGTACTTC. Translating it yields CASSSPATSGSLHEQYF.

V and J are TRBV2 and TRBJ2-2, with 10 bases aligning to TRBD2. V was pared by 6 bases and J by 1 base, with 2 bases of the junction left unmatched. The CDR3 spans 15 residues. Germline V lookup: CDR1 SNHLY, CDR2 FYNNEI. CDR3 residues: CASRRTSGNTGELFF. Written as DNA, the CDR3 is TGTGCCAGCAGGCGGACTAGCGGGAACACCGGGGAGCTGTTTTTT.

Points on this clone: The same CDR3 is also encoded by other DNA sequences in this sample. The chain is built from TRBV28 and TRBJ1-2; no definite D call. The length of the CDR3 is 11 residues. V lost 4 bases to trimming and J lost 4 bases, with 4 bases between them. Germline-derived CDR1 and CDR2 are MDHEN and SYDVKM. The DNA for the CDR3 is TGTGCCAGCAGTTACAGCTATGGCTACACCTTC. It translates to CASSYSYGYTF.

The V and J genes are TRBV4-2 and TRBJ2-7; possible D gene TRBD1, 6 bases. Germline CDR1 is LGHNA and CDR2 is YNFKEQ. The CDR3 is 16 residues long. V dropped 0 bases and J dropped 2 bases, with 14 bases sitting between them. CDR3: CASSQEWGTFPYEQYF. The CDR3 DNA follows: TGTGCCAGCAGCCAAGAGTGGGGGACATTCCCCTACGAGCAGTACTTC.

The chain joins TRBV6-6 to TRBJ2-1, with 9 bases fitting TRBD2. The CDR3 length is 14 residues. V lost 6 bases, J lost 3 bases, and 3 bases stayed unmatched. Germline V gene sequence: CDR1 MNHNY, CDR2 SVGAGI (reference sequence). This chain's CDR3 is CASRRTSDYNEQFF. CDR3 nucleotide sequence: TGTGCCAGCAGGCGGACTAGCGACTACAATGAGCAGTTCTTC.

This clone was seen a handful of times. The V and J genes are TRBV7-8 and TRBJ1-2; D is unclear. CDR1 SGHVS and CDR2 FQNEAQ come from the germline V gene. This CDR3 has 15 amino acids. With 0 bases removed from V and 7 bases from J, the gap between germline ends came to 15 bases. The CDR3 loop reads CASSLATQAAGGYTF. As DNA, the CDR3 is TGTGCCAGCAGCTTAGCGACCCAGGCCGCCGGTGGCTACACCTTC.

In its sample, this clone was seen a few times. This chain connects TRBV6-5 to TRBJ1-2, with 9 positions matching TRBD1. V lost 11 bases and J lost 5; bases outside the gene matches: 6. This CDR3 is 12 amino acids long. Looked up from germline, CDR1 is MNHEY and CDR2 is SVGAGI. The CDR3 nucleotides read TGTGCCGCCGCGACAGGGGGTTATGGCTACACCTTC. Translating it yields CAAATGGYGYTF.